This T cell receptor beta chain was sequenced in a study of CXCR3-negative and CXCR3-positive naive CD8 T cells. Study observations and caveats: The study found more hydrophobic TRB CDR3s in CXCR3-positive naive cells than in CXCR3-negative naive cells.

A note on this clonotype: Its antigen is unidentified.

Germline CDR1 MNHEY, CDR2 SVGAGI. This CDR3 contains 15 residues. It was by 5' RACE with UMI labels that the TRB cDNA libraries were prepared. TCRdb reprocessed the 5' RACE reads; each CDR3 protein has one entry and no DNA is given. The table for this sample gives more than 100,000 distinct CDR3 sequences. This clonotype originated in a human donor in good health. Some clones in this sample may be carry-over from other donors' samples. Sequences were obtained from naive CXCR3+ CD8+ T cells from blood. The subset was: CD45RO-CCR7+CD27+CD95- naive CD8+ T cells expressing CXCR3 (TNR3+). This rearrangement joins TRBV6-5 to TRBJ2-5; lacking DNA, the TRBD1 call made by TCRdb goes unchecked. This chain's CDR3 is CASSYLGTGQETQYF.